The 17 T cell receptor beta chains below come from one sample, sequenced in a study of blood T cell repertoires in COVID-19. TCRdb keeps only in-frame clones here, not all; method: immunoSEQ multiplex PCR. This sample has 70,000 or so clones, with roughly 85% found just once. The sample taken for sequencing was peripheral blood. The receptors stem from a woman of 80 years or more with active or convalescent COVID-19.

The chain uses TRBV28 and TRBJ2-7; TRBD1 aligns across 9 bases. The length of the CDR3 is 16 residues. Germline V gene sequence: CDR1 MDHEN, CDR2 SYDVKM. J was trimmed by 0 bases and V by 8 bases; bases with no gene match: 11. For the CDR3, the DNA is TGTGCCAGCGGACCTGGCGGGGGACAGGGCTCCTACGAGCAGTACTTC. Its translation: CASGPGGGQGSYEQYF.

The CDR3 DNA sequence: TGTGCCAGCAGCCACTACAGGGGGCGGAACACCGGGGAGCTGTTTTTT. Protein: CASSHYRGRNTGELFF. V gene TRBV11-2 combines with J gene TRBJ2-2; 9 bases agree with TRBD1. The V and J ends lost 5 bases and 1 base, in that order; junction bases with no gene match: 5. Germline V lookup: CDR1 SGHAT, CDR2 FQNNGV. The CDR3 covers 16 residues.

The rearrangement uses TRBV6-5 and TRBJ2-7; 9 bases are shared with TRBD1. J lost 4 bases, V lost 3 bases, and 7 bases had no gene match. Germline loops: CDR1 MNHEY, CDR2 SVGAGI. This CDR3 region has 15 residues. The CDR3 protein is CASSYTGTGLYEQYF. The CDR3, as DNA: TGTGCCAGCAGTTATACCGGGACAGGGCTATACGAGCAGTACTTC.

This sequence joins TRBV4-2 and TRBJ1-2, with D uncertain. The V end lost 5 bases, the J end lost 4 bases, and 11 bases lay between the germline ends. Germline-derived CDR1 and CDR2 are LGHNA and YNFKEQ. This CDR3 spans 13 amino acids. The CDR3, as DNA: TGTGCCAGCAGCTTCGAACTCGCCTATGGCTACACCTTC. This codes for CASSFELAYGYTF.

V and J are TRBV30 and TRBJ2-2, with D tentatively TRBD1 (5 bases). Germline V CDR1 and CDR2: GTSNPN, SVGIG (reference sequence). CDR3 size: 14 residues. Trimming took off 4 bases at V and 3 bases at J, with 12 bases between the two ends. CDR3 DNA: TGTGCCTGGACCCGACAGAGATACACCGGGGAGCTGTTTTTT. Protein: CAWTRQRYTGELFF.

J is TRBJ2-3 and V is TRBV5-5; the match to TRBD2 covers 11 bases. V was pared by 4 bases and J by 2 bases, with 6 bases of the junction left unmatched. CDR1 is SGHKS and CDR2 is YYEKEE in the germline V gene (reference sequence). The CDR3 totals 16 residues. The CDR3 DNA reads TGTGCCAGCAGCCTGGGGACTAGCGGATACACAGATACGCAGTATTTT. Translating it yields CASSLGTSGYTDTQYF.

This sequence joins TRBV2 and TRBJ1-5; possible D gene TRBD1, 6 bases. V lost 6 bases and J 0 bases, leaving 12 bases between the germline ends. Germline loops: CDR1 SNHLY, CDR2 FYNNEI. This CDR3 contains 15 residues. This CDR3 is CASSNGGASNQPQHF. In nucleotides, the CDR3 is TGTGCCAGCAGCAACGGGGGGGCTAGCAATCAGCCCCAGCATTTT.

The CDR3 bases are TGTGCTAGTGGTTTGGACGGGGATCAGCCCCAGCATTTT. It translates to CASGLDGDQPQHF. The chain is built from TRBV12-5 and TRBJ1-5; D not resolved. Germline CDR1 LGHNT, CDR2 FRNRAP. This CDR3 has 13 residues. Trimming took off 1 base at V and 5 bases at J, with 6 bases between the two ends. The full variable domain, with the rest looked up from reference TRBV12-5 and TRBJ1-5, is DARVTQTPRHKVTEMGQEVTMRCQPILGHNTVFWYRQTMMQGLELLAYFRNRAPLDDSGMPKDRFSAEMPDATLATLKIQPSEPRDSAVYFCASGLDGDQPQHFGDGTRLSIL.

This chain links TRBV15 with TRBJ2-7, with D tentatively TRBD2 (6 bases). There are 15 residues in the CDR3. Between the trimmed V and J ends, which lost 5 bases and 2 bases, there was a span of 16 bases. From germline, CDR1 is LNHNV and CDR2 YYDKDF (reference sequence). Here the CDR3 reads CATSWEDAVTYEQYF. CDR3 DNA: TGTGCCACCAGCTGGGAGGACGCAGTCACCTACGAGCAGTACTTC.

The V gene is TRBV19, the J gene TRBJ1-5; 9 bases match TRBD1. The CDR3 sequence is 17 residues long. Germline CDR1 is LNHDA and CDR2 is SQIVND (reference sequence). J gave up 7 bases and V 5 bases, and 15 bases lay outside the gene matches. In DNA, the CDR3 is TGTGCCAGTAGTCCGGGGGTGGGGGACAGGGCTTTCCAGCCCCAGCATTTT. Translated: CASSPGVGDRAFQPQHF.

The J gene is TRBJ2-7, the V gene TRBV5-1, with D maybe TRBD2 (6 bases). V lost 9 bases, J lost 3 bases, and 19 bases lay in between. Germline V gives CDR1 SGHRS, CDR2 YFSETQ. This CDR3 is 14 amino acids long. CDR3 loop: CATSPGGAVYEQYF. CDR3 DNA: TGCGCCACCTCCCCTGGAGGGGCGGTCTACGAGCAGTACTTC.

The chain employs TRBV6-6 and TRBJ1-2, with TRBD1 as a possible D gene (5 bases). The germline CDR1 and CDR2 sequences are MNHNY and SVGAGI (reference sequence). The CDR3 is made up of 17 amino acids. The V and J ends lost 7 bases and 11 bases respectively, with 32 bases between them. Here the CDR3 reads CASTRTLVRSLAVEYTF. The CDR3 nucleotides are TGTGCCAGCACTCGGACATTAGTCAGGAGTCTAGCTGTTGAGTACACCTTC.

The chain is built from TRBV19 and TRBJ2-5, with 14 bases fitting TRBD2. CDR1 is LNHDA and CDR2 is SQIVND in the germline V gene (reference sequence). This CDR3 is built from 16 residues. Trimming removed 4 bases from V and 3 bases from J; junction bases left unmatched: 4. The CDR3 nucleotides are TGTGCCAGTAGTAACCTGGGACTAGCGGGGGAAGAGACCCAGTACTTC. This codes for CASSNLGLAGEETQYF.

The chain employs TRBV7-9 and TRBJ1-5; unclear D gene. CDR1 and CDR2 (germline): SEHNR, FQNEAQ (reference sequence). The CDR3 runs to 13 residues. Trimming removed 1 base at V and 5 bases at J, with 6 bases between. The CDR3 sequence is CASSLDVYQPQHF. In DNA, the CDR3 is TGTGCCAGCAGCTTAGATGTCTATCAGCCCCAGCATTTT.

The CDR3 loop reads CASSPRGGRNQPQHF. Written as DNA, the CDR3 is TGTGCCAGCAGCCCCCGAGGGGGACGCAATCAGCCCCAGCATTTT. The chain has TRBV7-9 and TRBJ1-5; D possibly corresponds to TRBD1 (6 bases). The CDR3 extends over 15 amino acids. Germline V gene data show CDR1 as SEHNR and CDR2 as FQNEAQ (reference sequence). The ends were cut back, 5 bases at V and 2 bases at J, with 13 bases in the middle.

This chain connects TRBV6-4 to TRBJ1-2; D ambiguous. The length of the CDR3 is 13 residues. V lost 6 bases and J lost 0, with 8 bases in between. Germline-derived CDR1 and CDR2 are MRHNA and SNTAGT. CDR3 sequence reads: CASRGPANYGYTF. In nucleotides, the CDR3 is TGTGCCAGCAGGGGCCCTGCTAACTATGGCTACACCTTC.

The chain links TRBV19 to TRBJ2-1; 7 bases are shared with TRBD1. Germline assignment: CDR1 LNHDA and CDR2 SQIVND (reference sequence). Trimming removed 3 bases from V and 4 bases from J; junction bases left unmatched: 12. CDR3 size: 17 residues. CDR3 coding DNA: TGTGCCAGTAGTATGGCCGGGACAGTTTTCGCATACAATGAGCAGTTCTTC. As protein: CASSMAGTVFAYNEQFF.